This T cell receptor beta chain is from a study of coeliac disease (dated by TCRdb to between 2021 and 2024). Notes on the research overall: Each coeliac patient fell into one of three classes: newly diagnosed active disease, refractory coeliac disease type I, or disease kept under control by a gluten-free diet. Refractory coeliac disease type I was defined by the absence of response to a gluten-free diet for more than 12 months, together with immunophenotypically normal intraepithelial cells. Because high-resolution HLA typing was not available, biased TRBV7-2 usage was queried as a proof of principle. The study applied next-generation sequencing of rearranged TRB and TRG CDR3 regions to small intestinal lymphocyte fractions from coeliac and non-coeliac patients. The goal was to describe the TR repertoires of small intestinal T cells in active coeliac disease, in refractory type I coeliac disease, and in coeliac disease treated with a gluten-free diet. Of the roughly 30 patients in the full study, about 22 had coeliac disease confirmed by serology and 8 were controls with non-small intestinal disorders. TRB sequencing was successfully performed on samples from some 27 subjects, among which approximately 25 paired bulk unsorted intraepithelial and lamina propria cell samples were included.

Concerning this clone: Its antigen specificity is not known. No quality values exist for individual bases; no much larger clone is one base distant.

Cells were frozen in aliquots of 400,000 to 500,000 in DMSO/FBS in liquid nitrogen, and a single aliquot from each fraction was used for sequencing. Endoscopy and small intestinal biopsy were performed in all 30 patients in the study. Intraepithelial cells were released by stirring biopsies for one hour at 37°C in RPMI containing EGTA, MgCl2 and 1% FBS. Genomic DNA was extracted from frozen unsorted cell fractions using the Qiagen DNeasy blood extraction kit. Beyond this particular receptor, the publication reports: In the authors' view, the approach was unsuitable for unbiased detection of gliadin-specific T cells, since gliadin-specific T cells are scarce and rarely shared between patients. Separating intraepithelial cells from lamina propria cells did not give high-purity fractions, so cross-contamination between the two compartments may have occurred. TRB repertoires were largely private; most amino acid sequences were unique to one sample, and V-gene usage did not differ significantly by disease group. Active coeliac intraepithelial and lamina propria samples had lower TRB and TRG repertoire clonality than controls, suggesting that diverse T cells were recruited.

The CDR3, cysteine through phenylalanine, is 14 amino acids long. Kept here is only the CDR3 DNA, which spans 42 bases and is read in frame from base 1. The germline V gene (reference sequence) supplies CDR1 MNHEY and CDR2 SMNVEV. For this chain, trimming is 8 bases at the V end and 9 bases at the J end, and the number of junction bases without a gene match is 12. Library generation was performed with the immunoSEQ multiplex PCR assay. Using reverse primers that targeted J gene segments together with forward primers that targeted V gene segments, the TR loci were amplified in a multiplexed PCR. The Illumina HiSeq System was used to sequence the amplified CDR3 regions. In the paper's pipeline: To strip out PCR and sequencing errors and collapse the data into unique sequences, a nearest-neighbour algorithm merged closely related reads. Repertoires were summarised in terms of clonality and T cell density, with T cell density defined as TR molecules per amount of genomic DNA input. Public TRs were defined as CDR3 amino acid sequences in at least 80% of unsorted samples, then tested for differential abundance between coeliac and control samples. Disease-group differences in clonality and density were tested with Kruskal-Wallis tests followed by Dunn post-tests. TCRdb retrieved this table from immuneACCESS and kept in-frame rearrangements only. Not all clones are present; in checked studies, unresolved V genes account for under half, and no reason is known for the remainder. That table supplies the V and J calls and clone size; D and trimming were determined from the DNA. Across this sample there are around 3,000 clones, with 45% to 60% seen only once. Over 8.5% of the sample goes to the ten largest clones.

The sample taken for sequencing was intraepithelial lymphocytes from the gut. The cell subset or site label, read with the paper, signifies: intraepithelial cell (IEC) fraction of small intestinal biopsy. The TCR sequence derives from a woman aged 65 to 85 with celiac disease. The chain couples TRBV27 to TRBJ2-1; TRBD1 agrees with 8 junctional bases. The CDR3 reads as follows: CASQTIDRGGEQFF. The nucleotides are TGTGCCAGCCAAACGATCGACAGGGGTGGTGAGCAGTTCTTC.